This TCR beta chain was sequenced during a study of blood T cell repertoires in COVID-19. Per germline, CDR1 ENHRY and CDR2 SYGVKD. Between the trimmed V and J ends, which lost 5 bases and 3 bases, there was a span of 14 bases. The CDR3 runs 14 residues. Profiled with immunoSEQ multiplex PCR; TCRdb holds only in-frame clones, not every one. The sample lists 350,000 to 400,000 clones, 87% seen once, with about 2.7% in the top ten. The clonotype was recovered from a woman aged 30 to 39 who had recovered from COVID-19. Sequencing was carried out using PBMCs or T cells enriched from blood (not recorded which). The chain is built from TRBV10-3 and TRBJ2-7; tentative D call: TRBD2 (6 bases). The CDR3 DNA reads TGTGCCATCAGTCCGGGACTCCCCCTCTACGAGCAGTACTTC. It yields the protein CAISPGLPLYEQYF.